The 6 T cell receptor beta chains given below trace back to one sample, sequenced in a study of cytomegalovirus exposure and HLA in healthy donors. 60 Vbeta and 13 Jbeta primers were used in PCR. Measured with immunoSEQ multiplex PCR; TCRdb has only the in-frame clones, and not every one. Found here are fewer than 200,000 clones, over 65% of them singletons; the top ten hold less than 3.5%. Material: PBMCs. These receptor sequences come from a woman in her thirties or forties in good health and CMV-seropositive.

The chain uses TRBV29-1 and TRBJ2-1, with D possibly TRBD1 on 5 matching bases. There are 16 residues in the CDR3. The V gene lost 2 bases and the J gene lost 1 base, with 15 bases spanning the gap. Per the germline V gene, CDR1 is SQVTM and CDR2 is ANQGSEA. The CDR3 sequence: CSVELPTASSYNEQFF. In DNA form, the CDR3 reads TGCAGCGTTGAACTACCGACAGCGTCTTCCTACAATGAGCAGTTCTTC.

This rearrangement joins TRBV5-1 to TRBJ2-3, with 12 bases matching TRBD1. The V segment lost 1 base and the J segment 5 bases; nucleotides outside the gene matches: 8. The CDR3 loop spans 17 amino acids. From germline, CDR1 is SGHRS and CDR2 YFSETQ. The CDR3 DNA reads as TGCGCCAGCAGCTTGCCTACCGGGACAGGGGGCGGAGATACGCAGTATTTT. Protein sequence: CASSLPTGTGGGDTQYF.

The V gene is TRBV10-3, the J gene TRBJ2-5, with D perhaps matching TRBD2 (6 bases). The ends were cut back, 5 bases at V and 4 bases at J, with 14 bases in the middle. The CDR3 length is 14 residues. The V gene's germline CDR1 is ENHRY and CDR2 SYGVKD. The CDR3 DNA reads TGTGCCATCAGTACCGGGACTTTTTCAGAGACCCAGTACTTC. Its translation is CAISTGTFSETQYF.

The V gene is TRBV27, the J gene TRBJ2-1; 12 nucleotides agree with TRBD2. Trimming removed 4 bases from V and 0 bases from J; junction bases left unmatched: 1. CDR1 and CDR2 from the germline V gene are MNHEY and SMNVEV (reference sequence). CDR3 length: 16 residues. The CDR3 coding sequence is TGTGCCAGCAGTTCGGGACTAGCGGGCTCCTACAATGAGCAGTTCTTC. It translates to CASSSGLAGSYNEQFF.

The chain joins TRBV19 to TRBJ1-6; tentative D call: TRBD1 (6 bases). Trimming cost V 3 bases and J 5 bases, with 11 bases left between them. The CDR3 contains 15 residues. CDR1 and CDR2 from the germline V gene are LNHDA and SQIVND (reference sequence). The CDR3: CASSILEGDNSPLHF. CDR3 DNA: TGTGCCAGTAGTATCCTAGAGGGGGATAATTCACCCCTCCACTTT.

The chain combines TRBV4-2 with TRBJ1-2, with TRBD1 matching 9 bases. The CDR3 extends over 13 amino acids. V lost 1 base, J lost 8 bases, and 2 bases stayed unmatched. Germline V gene lookup returns CDR1 LGHNA and CDR2 YNFKEQ. DNA of the CDR3: TGTGCCAGCAGCCAAGGGACAGGGGACGGCTACACCTTC. Translating it yields CASSQGTGDGYTF.